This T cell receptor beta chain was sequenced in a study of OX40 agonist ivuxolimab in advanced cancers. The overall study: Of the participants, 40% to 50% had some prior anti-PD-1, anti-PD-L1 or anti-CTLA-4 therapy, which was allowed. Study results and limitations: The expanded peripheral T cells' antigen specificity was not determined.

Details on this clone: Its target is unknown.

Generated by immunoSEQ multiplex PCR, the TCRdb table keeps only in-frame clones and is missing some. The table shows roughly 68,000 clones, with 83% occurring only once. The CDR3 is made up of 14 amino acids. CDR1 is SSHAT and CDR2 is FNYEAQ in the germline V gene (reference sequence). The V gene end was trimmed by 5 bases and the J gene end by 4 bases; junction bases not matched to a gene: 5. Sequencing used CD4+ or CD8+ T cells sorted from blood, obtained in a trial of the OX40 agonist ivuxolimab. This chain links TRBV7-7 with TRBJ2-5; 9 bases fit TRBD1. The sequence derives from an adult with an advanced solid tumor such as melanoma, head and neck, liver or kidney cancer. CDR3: CASSRTGGRETQYF. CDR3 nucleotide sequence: TGTGCCAGCAGCCGTACAGGGGGCAGAGAGACCCAGTACTTC.